The clone carrying this T cell receptor beta chain appeared once. The sample belongs to a study of T cell responses to AZD1222 COVID-19 vaccine. This table comes from immunoSEQ multiplex PCR, and its TCRdb copy is limited to in-frame clones, with some not included. The sample shows 90,000 to 120,000 clones, approximately 88% of them seen only once. The V and J ends lost 1 base and 8 bases respectively, with 17 bases between them. CDR1 is LGHDT, CDR2 YNNKEL, per germline (reference sequence). The CDR3 has 15 residues. The chain recombines TRBV3-1 (or the pseudogene TRBV3-2) with TRBJ1-2; D possibly corresponds to TRBD1 (5 bases). This TCR was recovered from an adult in good health. The material sequenced was peripheral blood, taken on day 0 of AZD1222 vaccination. The DNA of the CDR3 is TGTGCCAGCAGCCAAGGACAGTTCGCCCTTTCGGGCTACACCTTC. Amino acids: CASSQGQFALSGYTF.